The 25 T cell receptor beta chains given below trace back to one sample, sequenced in a study of cytotoxic CD8 clonotypes in ibrutinib-treated CLL. Sequenced by immunoSEQ multiplex PCR; TCRdb stores in-frame clones only, minus some. The sample has some 130,000 clones, 70% to 80% seen once. The sequenced sample was PBMCs, obtained after 24 months of ibrutinib treatment. These receptors all come from a human donor with chronic lymphocytic leukemia.

V and J are TRBV7-2 and TRBJ1-3; TRBD1 might be the D (6 bases). The germline gives CDR1 SGHTA, CDR2 FQGNSA. Trimming shortened V by 1 base and J by 6 bases, and 13 bases separated the two germline ends. This CDR3 region has 15 residues. Here the CDR3 reads CASSLEQGTVNTIYF. CDR3 sequence (DNA): TGTGCCAGCAGCTTAGAGCAGGGGACCGTAAACACCATATATTTT. The whole variable domain, filled in from reference TRBV7-2 and TRBJ1-3, reads GAGVSQSPSNKVTEKGKDVELRCDPISGHTALYWYRQSLGQGLEFLIYFQGNSAPDKSGLPSDRFSAERTGGSVSTLTIQRTQQEDSAVYLCASSLEQGTVNTIYFGEGSWLTVV.

The chain combines TRBV7-9 with TRBJ2-5; maybe TRBD2 (5 bases). Deletions cut 2 bases from V and 2 bases from J, with 15 bases between. The CDR3 spans 16 residues. Germline V gene lookup returns CDR1 SEHNR and CDR2 FQNEAQ (reference sequence). CDR3 sequence (DNA): TGTGCCAGCAGCTTAACAGTCGCCCGGGGACAAGAGACCCAGTACTTC. Translating it yields CASSLTVARGQETQYF.

This clone was counted only a few times. The gene calls are TRBV19 and TRBJ2-6; unclear D gene. V lost 1 base and J lost 0, with 4 bases in between. Germline CDR1 is LNHDA and CDR2 is SQIVND (reference sequence). CDR3 size: 15 residues. CDR3 sequence (DNA): TGTGCCAGTAGTATAGGGAGCTCTGGGGCCAACGTCCTGACTTTC. It codes for CASSIGSSGANVLTF.

The chain carries TRBV9 and TRBJ2-1, with 11 bases fitting TRBD2. The ends lost 0 bases at V and 12 bases at J; junction bases unmatched: 5. CDR3 length equals 14 residues. Looked up from germline, CDR1 is SGDLS and CDR2 is YYNGEE. CDR3 region: CASSVGLAGGGQFF. The CDR3 region has the DNA TGTGCCAGCAGCGTAGGGCTAGCGGGGGGAGGGCAGTTCTTC.

The gene calls are TRBV28 and TRBJ2-3; maybe TRBD2 (7 bases). Trimming left V 10 bases short and J 3 bases short, with 14 bases between. CDR1 is MDHEN and CDR2 is SYDVKM in the germline V gene. The CDR3 extends over 13 amino acids. The CDR3 sequence: CATTGGPTDTQYF. CDR3 in DNA: TGTGCCACCACGGGGGGCCCAACAGATACGCAGTATTTT.

This chain connects TRBV28 to TRBJ2-7; D possibly corresponds to TRBD1 (6 bases). In germline, CDR1 is MDHEN, CDR2 SYDVKM. V was clipped by 2 bases and J by 3 bases, with 14 bases between them. CDR3 length equals 15 residues. CDR3 residues: CASSLGATGSYEQYF. The CDR3 DNA sequence: TGTGCCAGCAGTTTAGGGGCGACAGGCAGCTACGAGCAGTACTTC.

V is TRBV9 and J is TRBJ1-1; weak D call: TRBD1 (5 bases). From germline, CDR1 is SGDLS and CDR2 YYNGEE. Trimming removed 0 bases from V and 4 bases from J, with 10 bases in between. The length of the CDR3 is 14 residues. CDR3 in DNA: TGTGCCAGCAGCGTAGATGGCGGGGGCACTGAAGCTTTCTTT. Amino acid sequence: CASSVDGGGTEAFF.

This sequence joins TRBV6-5 and TRBJ2-7; perhaps TRBD2 as D (7 bases). The ends were cut back, 1 base at V and 2 bases at J, with 9 bases in the middle. CDR3 length: 14 residues. Germline lookup yields CDR1 MNHEY and CDR2 SVGAGI. The CDR3: CASSYWGGAYEQYF. The CDR3 coding sequence is TGTGCCAGCAGTTACTGGGGGGGCGCCTACGAGCAGTACTTC.

This clone was observed a few times. This chain uses TRBV6-6 with TRBJ1-5, with D possibly TRBD1 on 5 matching bases. The CDR3 runs to 12 residues. Trimming pared 8 bases from V and 7 bases from J, leaving 12 bases between. The germline V gene encodes CDR1 MNHNY and CDR2 SVGAGI (reference sequence). CDR3: CASAGRDQPQHF. In nucleotides, the CDR3 is TGTGCCAGCGCGGGCAGGGACCAGCCCCAGCATTTT.

This chain connects TRBV7-6 to TRBJ2-7, with D perhaps matching TRBD1 (5 bases). Trimming stripped 5 bases from V and 2 bases from J, with 13 bases between. CDR1 and CDR2 (germline): SGHVS, FNYEAQ. This CDR3 is 14 amino acids long. The CDR3 loop reads CASSPDRTPYEQYF. The DNA of the CDR3 is TGTGCCAGCAGCCCCGACAGAACTCCCTACGAGCAGTACTTC.

V usage is TRBV5-6 and J usage is TRBJ2-3; D unresolved. CDR3 length: 16 amino acids. The V end lost 0 bases, the J end lost 2 bases, and 13 bases lay between the germline ends. Germline-derived CDR1 and CDR2 are SGHDT and YYEEEE. CDR3 DNA sequence: TGTGCCAGCAGCTTGGCCGGGCAGTACCTCACAGATACGCAGTATTTT. Translating it yields CASSLAGQYLTDTQYF.

The chain uses TRBV2 and TRBJ2-2; TRBD1 agrees at 9 bases. This CDR3 comprises 17 residues. J was trimmed by 6 bases and V by 0 bases; bases with no gene match: 8. CDR1 and CDR2 (germline): SNHLY, FYNNEI. In DNA, the CDR3 is TGTGCCAGCAGTGAAGCTAGAGGACAGGGGAGGTCCGGGGAGCTGTTTTTT. Encoded protein: CASSEARGQGRSGELFF.

The chain combines TRBV28 with TRBJ2-2; TRBD2 is a possible D gene (6 bases). This CDR3 has 15 residues. The germline CDR1 and CDR2 sequences are MDHEN and SYDVKM. With 7 bases removed from V and 4 bases from J, the gap between germline ends came to 16 bases. The CDR3 sequence is CASTPVGGSTGELFF. CDR3 nucleotide sequence: TGTGCCAGCACCCCCGTTGGGGGGTCCACCGGGGAGCTGTTTTTT.

This rearrangement joins TRBV28 to TRBJ2-1, with 11 bases that match TRBD2. This CDR3 region has 16 residues. Germline V gene data show CDR1 as MDHEN and CDR2 as SYDVKM. Trimming cost V 6 bases and J 5 bases; bases outside gene matches: 9. This chain's CDR3 is CASSPILAGGHNEQFF. CDR3 DNA sequence: TGTGCCAGCAGCCCGATCCTAGCGGGAGGCCACAATGAGCAGTTCTTC.

The chain recombines TRBV9 with TRBJ2-3; D unclear. V dropped 1 base and J dropped 0 bases, with 9 bases sitting between them. The CDR3 spans 15 residues. CDR1 is SGDLS, CDR2 YYNGEE, per germline. As DNA, the CDR3 is TGTGCCAGCAGCGTAAGGCTAACTAGCACAGATACGCAGTATTTT. It codes for CASSVRLTSTDTQYF. Combining the CDR3 with reference TRBV9 and TRBJ2-3 gives the whole variable domain DSGVTQTPKHLITATGQRVTLRCSPRSGDLSVYWYQQSLDQGLQFLIQYYNGEERAKGNILERFSAQQFPDLHSELNLSSLELGDSALYFCASSVRLTSTDTQYFGPGTRLTVL.

This chain connects TRBV30 to TRBJ2-7; D perhaps matches TRBD2 (6 bases). CDR3 length: 11 residues. CDR1 is GTSNPN and CDR2 is SVGIG in the germline V gene (reference sequence). Deletions cut 2 bases from V and 6 bases from J, with 8 bases between. CDR3 in DNA: TGTGCCTGGAGTTTGGAGGGCGAGCAGTACTTC. Translating gives CAWSLEGEQYF.

The gene calls are TRBV2 and TRBJ2-1; D is ambiguous. Germline CDR1 and CDR2: SNHLY and FYNNEI. The ends were cut back, 4 bases at V and 8 bases at J, with 18 bases in the middle. The CDR3 is 15 amino acids. The CDR3 reads CASSGLPSSVDEQFF. The CDR3, as DNA: TGTGCCAGCAGTGGTCTCCCCTCTAGTGTCGATGAGCAGTTCTTC.

This clone was counted only a few times. The genes are TRBV10-3 and TRBJ2-3; weak D call: TRBD1 (5 bases). This CDR3 has 14 amino acids. Germline CDR1 and CDR2: ENHRY and SYGVKD. V was shortened by 7 bases and J by 0 bases, with 11 bases between the two germline ends. CDR3 amino acids: CAINRGPSTDTQYF. CDR3 bases: TGTGCCATCAATAGGGGCCCCAGCACAGATACGCAGTATTTT.

This chain uses TRBV7-2 with TRBJ1-1; D is perhaps TRBD1 (5 bases). This CDR3 region has 15 residues. The germline V and J ends were trimmed by 1 base and 1 base, with 10 bases remaining between them. Germline V gives CDR1 SGHTA, CDR2 FQGNSA. The DNA of the CDR3 is TGTGCCAGCAGCTTAGTTCTGGGGGGGAACACTGAAGCTTTCTTT. Amino acids: CASSLVLGGNTEAFF. The variable domain in full, with the rest retrieved from reference TRBV7-2 and TRBJ1-1, is GAGVSQSPSNKVTEKGKDVELRCDPISGHTALYWYRQSLGQGLEFLIYFQGNSAPDKSGLPSDRFSAERTGGSVSTLTIQRTQQEDSAVYLCASSLVLGGNTEAFFGQGTRLTVV.

This clone was counted only a few times. The V and J genes are TRBV6-5 and TRBJ1-2; 9 positions agree with TRBD1. The ends lost 5 bases at V and 8 bases at J; junction bases unmatched: 12. Germline V CDR1 and CDR2: MNHEY, SVGAGI. The CDR3 loop spans 15 amino acids. For the CDR3, the DNA is TGTGCCAGCAGTCAACCCACAGGGGGCTCGGAGGGCTACACCTTC. Protein sequence: CASSQPTGGSEGYTF.

The CDR3 loop reads CASSYRGGTMNTEAFF. CDR3 bases: TGTGCCAGCAGTTACCGCGGGGGGACAATGAACACTGAAGCTTTCTTT. V usage is TRBV6-5 and J usage is TRBJ1-1; D might be TRBD1 (6 bases). Germline CDR1 is MNHEY and CDR2 is SVGAGI. V was pared by 2 bases and J by 0 bases, with 13 bases between. This CDR3 has 16 amino acids.

The chain links TRBV6-5 to TRBJ1-5, with a tentative D call TRBD1 (5 bases). The CDR3 has 13 amino acids. Germline CDR1 is MNHEY and CDR2 is SVGAGI. The V gene lost 7 bases and the J gene lost 4 bases, with 11 bases spanning the gap. Here the CDR3 DNA reads TGTGCCAGCACCCCCGGGGGGAATCAGCCCCAGCATTTT. This gives the protein CASTPGGNQPQHF.

The chain links TRBV5-4 to TRBJ2-7; D call uncertain. Germline loops: CDR1 SGHNT, CDR2 YYREEE (reference sequence). The CDR3 loop spans 14 amino acids. V was pared by 2 bases and J by 2 bases, with 11 bases between. The CDR3 sequence: CASSFAGPPYEQYF. The CDR3 nucleotides are TGTGCCAGCAGCTTTGCCGGACCCCCCTACGAGCAGTACTTC.

Written as DNA, the CDR3 is TGTGCCAGCAGTTTATTCTACGAGCAGTACTTC. It codes for CASSLFYEQYF. The rearrangement joins TRBV28 to TRBJ2-7, with unresolved D. The germline CDR1 and CDR2 sequences are MDHEN and SYDVKM. Trimming took off 1 base at V and 3 bases at J, with 1 base between the two ends. The CDR3 totals 11 residues.

This chain uses TRBV2 with TRBJ1-1; D gene uncertain. In germline, CDR1 is SNHLY, CDR2 FYNNEI. Trimming cost V 7 bases and J 1 base, with 13 bases left between them. This CDR3 has 14 residues. The CDR3 DNA reads TGTGCCAGCACGGGAGGCCCCTGGAACACTGAAGCTTTCTTT. Its translation: CASTGGPWNTEAFF.